The clone carrying this T cell receptor beta chain was recorded a few times. Its antigen is not identified. Patients counted as stable if ophthalmopathy did not develop within 18 months. Newly diagnosed hyperthyroidism patients aged 18 to 65 years had disease lasting under 2 months. The PBMCs studied were ones that came from approximately 9.9 ml fresh peripheral blood. This sample is part of a study of T cells in Graves' hyperthyroidism and ophthalmopathy. General study findings and limits: Among clonotypes expanded in thyroid above 0.001, most were also found in blood.

Germline assignment: CDR1 MDHEN and CDR2 SYDVKM. Trimming cost V 6 bases and J 9 bases; bases outside gene matches: 6. This CDR3 region has 14 residues. There were TCR beta CDR3 regions amplified from RNA transcripts. Researchers ran a first-round RT-PCR on the TCR CDR3 using the HTBI primer set. One entry per CDR3 protein, called by TCRdb with MiXCR from the multiplex PCR reads. The sample comprises under 350,000 distinct CDR3 sequences, roughly a fifth of which are singletons, and roughly 52% rests with the top ten. The sample taken for sequencing was blood. The TCR originated in a woman between 50 and 59 years old with Graves' hyperthyroidism. The V and J genes are TRBV28 and TRBJ1-6; TRBD1 aligns across 9 bases. CDR3 coding DNA: TGTGCCAGCAGGCGGGACAGGGCTTCTTCACCCCTCCACTTT. Translation gives CASRRDRASSPLHF.